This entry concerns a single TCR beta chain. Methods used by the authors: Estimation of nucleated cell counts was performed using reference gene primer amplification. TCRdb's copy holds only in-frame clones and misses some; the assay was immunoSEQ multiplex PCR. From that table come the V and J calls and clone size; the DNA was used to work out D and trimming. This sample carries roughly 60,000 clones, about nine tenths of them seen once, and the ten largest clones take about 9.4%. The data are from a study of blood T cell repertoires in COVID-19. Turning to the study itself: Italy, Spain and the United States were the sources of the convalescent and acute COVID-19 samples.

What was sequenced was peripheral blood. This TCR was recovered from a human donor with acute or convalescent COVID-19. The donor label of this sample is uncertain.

The CDR3 loop is CASSLGVTSGAGDTQYF. In DNA, the CDR3 is TGCGCCAGCAGCTTGGGTGTAACTAGCGGGGCGGGGGATACGCAGTATTTT. The V and J genes are TRBV5-1 and TRBJ2-3, with TRBD2 identical over 10 bases. This CDR3 is 17 amino acids long. From germline, CDR1 is SGHRS and CDR2 YFSETQ. Losses at the gene ends were 0 bases for V and 6 bases for J; bases not matched to a gene: 10. Complete variable domain (other parts from reference TRBV5-1 and TRBJ2-3): KAGVTQTPRYLIKTRGQQVTLSCSPISGHRSVSWYQQTPGQGLQFLFEYFSETQRNKGNFPGRFSGRQFSNSRSEMNVSTLELGDSALYLCASSLGVTSGAGDTQYFGPGTRLTVL.